This T cell receptor beta chain was sequenced for a study of blood T cell repertoires in COVID-19. In the source study's methods: The assay estimated nucleated cells by amplifying reference gene primers. Profiling relied on immunoSEQ multiplex PCR, and the TCRdb table lists in-frame clones only, not all of them. That table furnishes V, J and clone size, whereas the DNA furnished D and trimming. The sample has approximately 220,000 clones, 65% to 90% seen once. Unmatched junction bases numbered 5, after V lost 9 bases and J lost 0 bases. CDR1 and CDR2 (germline): LNHDA, SQIVND (reference sequence). CDR3 size: 14 residues.

The TCR was taken from a man aged 50 to 60 with acute or convalescent COVID-19. The sequencing input was peripheral blood. This sequence joins TRBV19 and TRBJ2-1; TRBD1 matches 7 bases. The CDR3 coding sequence is TGTGCCAGCCAAGGGACAGCCTCCTACAATGAGCAGTTCTTC. Protein: CASQGTASYNEQFF.